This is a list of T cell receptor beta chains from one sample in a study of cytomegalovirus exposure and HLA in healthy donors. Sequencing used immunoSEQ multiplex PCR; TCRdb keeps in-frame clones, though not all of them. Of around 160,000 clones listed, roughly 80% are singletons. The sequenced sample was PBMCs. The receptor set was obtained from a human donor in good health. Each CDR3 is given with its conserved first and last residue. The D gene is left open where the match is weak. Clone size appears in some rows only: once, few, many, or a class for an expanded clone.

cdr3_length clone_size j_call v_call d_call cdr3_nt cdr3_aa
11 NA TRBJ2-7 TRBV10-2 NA TGCGCCAGCAGTGAGCTAGCTGGGCAGTACTTC CASSELAGQYF
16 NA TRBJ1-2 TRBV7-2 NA TGTGCCACCAAACCCCCAGGCAATACACCTAACTATGGCTACACCTTC CATKPPGNTPNYGYTF
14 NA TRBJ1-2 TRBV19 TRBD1 TGTGCCAGTACCGGGGACAGGGGGCTAGGTGGCTACACCTTC CASTGDRGLGGYTF
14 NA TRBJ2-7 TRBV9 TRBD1 TGTGCCAGCAGCGCAGCGACAGGGCCCTACGAGCAGTACTTC CASSAATGPYEQYF
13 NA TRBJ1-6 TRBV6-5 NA TGTGCCAGCAGTTCCCCGACAAGTTCACCCCTCCACTTT CASSSPTSSPLHF
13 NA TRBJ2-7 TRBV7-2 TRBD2 TGTGCCAGCAGGTCTAGCGGTCCCTACGAGCAGTACTTC CASRSSGPYEQYF
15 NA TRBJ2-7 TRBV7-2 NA TGTGCCAGCAGCACGACCAACCACACTAGCTACGAGCAGTACTTC CASSTTNHTSYEQYF
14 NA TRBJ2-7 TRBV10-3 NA TGTGCCATCAGTGAGCCTGGGCAGGGCTACGAGCAGTACTTC CAISEPGQGYEQYF
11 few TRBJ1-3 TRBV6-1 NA TGTGCCAGCAGTGAAACACACACCATATATTTT CASSETHTIYF
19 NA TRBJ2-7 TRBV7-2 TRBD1 TGTGCCAGCAGCTTATTAACCTTCAATAGGGGACAGGGGACCTACGAGCAGTACTTC CASSLLTFNRGQGTYEQYF
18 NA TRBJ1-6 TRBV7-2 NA TGTGCCAGCAGCCCGGGACACCTTTCGAGCTCCTATAATTCACCCCTCCACTTT CASSPGHLSSSYNSPLHF
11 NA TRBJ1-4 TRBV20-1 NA TGCAGTGCTAGATGGGGGAGGAAACTGTTTTTT CSARWGRKLFF
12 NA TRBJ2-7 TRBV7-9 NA TGTGCCAGCAGCTCAGGGGCCTACGAGCAGTACTTC CASSSGAYEQYF
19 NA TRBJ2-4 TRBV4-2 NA TGTGCCAGCAGCCAAGAGGGAGAGGCGGGGGCCCTAGCCAAAAACATTCAGTACTTC CASSQEGEAGALAKNIQYF
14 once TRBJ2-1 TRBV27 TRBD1 TGTGCCAGCAGTTCGACAGGGGTTATCAATGAGCAGTTCTTC CASSSTGVINEQFF
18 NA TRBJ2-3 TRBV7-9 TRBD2 TGTGCCAGCAGCTTAGTGGTGACTAGCGGGGGCCGCACAGATACGCAGTATTTT CASSLVVTSGGRTDTQYF
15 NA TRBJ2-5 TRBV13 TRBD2 TGTGCCAGCAGCCCCGGACTAGCGGGGGTAAAGACCCAGTACTTC CASSPGLAGVKTQYF
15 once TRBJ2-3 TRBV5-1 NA TGCGCCAGCAGCTATACCGGTGCCGTCACAGATACGCAGTATTTT CASSYTGAVTDTQYF
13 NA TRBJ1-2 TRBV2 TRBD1 TGTGCCAGCGGGCAGGGGGCGGACTATGGCTACACCTTC CASGQGADYGYTF
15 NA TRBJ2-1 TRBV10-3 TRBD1 TGTGCCATCACCACAGGGGAACCTACCTACAATGAGCAGTTCTTC CAITTGEPTYNEQFF
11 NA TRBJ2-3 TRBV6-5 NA TGTGCCAGCTCGTGGGGGGGGCATCAGTATTTT CASSWGGHQYF
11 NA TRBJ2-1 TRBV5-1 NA TGCGCCAGCAGACGGGACAATGAGCAGTTCTTC CASRRDNEQFF
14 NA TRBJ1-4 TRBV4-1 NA TGCGCCAGCAGCACAGAGTCAACTAATGAAAAACTGTTTTTT CASSTESTNEKLFF
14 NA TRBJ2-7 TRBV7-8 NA TGTGCCAGCAGCTTAGCGTACACCTCCTACGAGCAGTACTTC CASSLAYTSYEQYF
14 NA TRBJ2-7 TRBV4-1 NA TGCGCCAGCAGCCAAGAACATACTATCTACGAGCAGTACTTC CASSQEHTIYEQYF
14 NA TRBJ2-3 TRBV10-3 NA TGTGCCATCAGTTACCAGGACTTGGGCGATACGCAGTATTTT CAISYQDLGDTQYF
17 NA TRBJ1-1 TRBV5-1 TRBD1 TGCGCCAGCAGCCCTGGGACAGGGAACCCCTTGGACACTGAAGCTTTCTTT CASSPGTGNPLDTEAFF
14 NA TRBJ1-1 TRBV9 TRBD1 TGTGCCAGCAGCGCACACAGGGGGAACACTGAAGCTTTCTTT CASSAHRGNTEAFF
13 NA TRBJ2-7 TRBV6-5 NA TGTGCCAGCAGTTACGGCGACAGCTACGAGCAGTACTTC CASSYGDSYEQYF
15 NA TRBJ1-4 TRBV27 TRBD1 TGTGCCAGCAGACTACGGGACAGGGTGACTGAAAAACTGTTTTTT CASRLRDRVTEKLFF
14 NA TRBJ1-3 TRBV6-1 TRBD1 TGTGCCAGCAGCGGAGGGACAGCTGGAAACACCATATATTTT CASSGGTAGNTIYF
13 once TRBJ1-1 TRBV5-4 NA TGTGCCAGCAGAGCACACCAGGACACTGAAGCTTTCTTT CASRAHQDTEAFF
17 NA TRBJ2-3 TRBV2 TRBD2 TGTGCCAGCACCCTAGCGGGGGGGCAGGTCGTAACAGATACGCAGTATTTT CASTLAGGQVVTDTQYF
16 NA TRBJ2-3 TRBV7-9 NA TGTGCCAGCAGCTTAGATCTGGGGCCGAGCACAGATACGCAGTATTTT CASSLDLGPSTDTQYF
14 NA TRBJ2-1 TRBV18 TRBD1 TGTGCCAGCTCACCTGGACAGGGGGCGGATGAGCAGTTCTTC CASSPGQGADEQFF
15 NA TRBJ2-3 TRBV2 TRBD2 TGTGCCAGCAGCCGCGTGATAGCGGGGGTAGATACGCAGTATTTT CASSRVIAGVDTQYF
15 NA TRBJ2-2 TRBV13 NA TGTGCCAGCAGCTTAGGCCGACAGAACACCGGGGAGCTGTTTTTT CASSLGRQNTGELFF
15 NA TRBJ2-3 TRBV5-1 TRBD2 TGCGCCAGCAGCTTGGGACTAGCGGGTGGAGATACGCAGTATTTT CASSLGLAGGDTQYF
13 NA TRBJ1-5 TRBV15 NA TGTGCCACCAGCGCCCGAACTAATCAGCCCCAGCATTTT CATSARTNQPQHF
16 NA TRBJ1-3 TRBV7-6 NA TGTGCCAGCAGCTTACAGCGGGCAGACTCTGGAAACACCATATATTTT CASSLQRADSGNTIYF
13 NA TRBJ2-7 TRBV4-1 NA TGCGCCAGCAGCCAAGATAGATCCTACGAGCAGTACTTC CASSQDRSYEQYF
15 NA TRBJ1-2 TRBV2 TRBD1 TGTGCCAGCAGACCTAACCGGGACAGAGCCTATGGCTACACCTTC CASRPNRDRAYGYTF
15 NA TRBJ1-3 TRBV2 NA TGTGCCAGCAGTGAATCCGGTCGCTCTGGAAACACCATATATTTT CASSESGRSGNTIYF
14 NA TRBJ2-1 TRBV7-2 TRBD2 TGTGCCAGCAGCTTTGGACTAGCGGGGAATGAGCAGTTCTTC CASSFGLAGNEQFF
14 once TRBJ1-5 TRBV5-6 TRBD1 TGTGCCAGCAGCCTCAGGGGGAGCAATCAGCCCCAGCATTTT CASSLRGSNQPQHF